This TCR beta chain is from a study of blood T cell repertoires in COVID-19. At the level of the study: The United States, Italy and Spain provided the acute and convalescent COVID-19 samples.

The authors' processing: It was from reference gene primer amplification that nucleated cell counts were estimated. Measured with immunoSEQ multiplex PCR; TCRdb has only the in-frame clones, and not every one. The D gene and trimming were derived from the DNA, and the V and J assignments and clone size from that table. The sample consists of 400,000 to 450,000 clones, 70% to 90% of them appearing once. The J segment lost 1 base and the V segment lost 6 bases, leaving 4 bases of the junction unmatched. Germline V CDR1 and CDR2: MDHEN, SYDVKM. The CDR3 length is 16 residues. The sequenced material came from peripheral blood. This chain connects TRBV28 to TRBJ2-1; 12 nucleotides align to TRBD2. The receptor was derived from a man between 18 and 29 years old with COVID-19, enrolled during active disease. The CDR3 bases are TGTGCCAGCAGCCTAGCGGGAGGGCAATCCTACAATGAGCAGTTCTTC. This gives the protein CASSLAGGQSYNEQFF.